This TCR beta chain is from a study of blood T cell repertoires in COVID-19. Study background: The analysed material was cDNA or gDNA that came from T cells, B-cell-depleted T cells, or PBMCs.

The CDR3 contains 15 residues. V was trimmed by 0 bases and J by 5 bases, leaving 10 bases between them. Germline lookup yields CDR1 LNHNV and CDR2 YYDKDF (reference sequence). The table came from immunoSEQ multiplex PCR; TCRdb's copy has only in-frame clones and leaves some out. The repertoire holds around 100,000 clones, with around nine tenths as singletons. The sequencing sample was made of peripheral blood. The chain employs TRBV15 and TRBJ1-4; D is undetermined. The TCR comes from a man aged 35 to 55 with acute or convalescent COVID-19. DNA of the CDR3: TGTGCCACCAGCAGAGATTTACAAAACAATGAAAAACTGTTTTTT. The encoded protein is CATSRDLQNNEKLFF.